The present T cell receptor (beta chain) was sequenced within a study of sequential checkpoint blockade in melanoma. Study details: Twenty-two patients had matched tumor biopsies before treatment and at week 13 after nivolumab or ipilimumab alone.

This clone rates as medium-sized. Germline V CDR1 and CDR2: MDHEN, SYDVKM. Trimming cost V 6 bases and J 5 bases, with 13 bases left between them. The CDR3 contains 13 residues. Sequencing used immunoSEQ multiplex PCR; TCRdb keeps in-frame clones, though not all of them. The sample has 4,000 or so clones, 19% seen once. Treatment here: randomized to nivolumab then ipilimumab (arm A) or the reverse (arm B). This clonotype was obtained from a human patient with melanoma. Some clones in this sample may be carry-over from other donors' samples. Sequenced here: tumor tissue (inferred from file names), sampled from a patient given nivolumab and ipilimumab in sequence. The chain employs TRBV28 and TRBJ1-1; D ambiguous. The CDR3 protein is CASSPGPRTEAFF. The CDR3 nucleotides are TGTGCCAGCAGCCCCGGGCCCAGAACTGAAGCTTTCTTT.